The entry that follows covers one TCR beta chain sequence. Its antigen is currently unknown. The data belong to a study of T cell responses to AZD1222 COVID-19 vaccine. Whole-study results and caveats: Donors in the cohort were predominantly white British and more often female, and clonal diversity was possibly underestimated. Regions left unmutated in variants are reportedly the target of nearly half of spike-specific TCRs. Only a handful of AZD1222 recipients, more than five in all, had baseline seropositivity. The repertoires were collected only after the peak T cell response.

Assay: immunoSEQ multiplex PCR; the TCRdb copy retains only in-frame clones and omits some. Among some 100,000 clones listed, approximately 90% were seen once. The CDR3 is made up of 14 amino acids. V was clipped by 4 bases and J by 1 base, with 8 bases between them. CDR1 and CDR2 (germline): MNHNY, SVGAGI (reference sequence). This clonotype originated in an adult in good health. The rearrangement uses TRBV6-6 and TRBJ1-3, with TRBD1 as a possible D gene (5 bases). Sequenced here: peripheral blood, sampled on day 0 of AZD1222 vaccination. The CDR3 loop is CASSSGNSGNTIYF. In DNA, the CDR3 is TGTGCCAGCAGTTCAGGGAATTCTGGAAACACCATATATTTT.